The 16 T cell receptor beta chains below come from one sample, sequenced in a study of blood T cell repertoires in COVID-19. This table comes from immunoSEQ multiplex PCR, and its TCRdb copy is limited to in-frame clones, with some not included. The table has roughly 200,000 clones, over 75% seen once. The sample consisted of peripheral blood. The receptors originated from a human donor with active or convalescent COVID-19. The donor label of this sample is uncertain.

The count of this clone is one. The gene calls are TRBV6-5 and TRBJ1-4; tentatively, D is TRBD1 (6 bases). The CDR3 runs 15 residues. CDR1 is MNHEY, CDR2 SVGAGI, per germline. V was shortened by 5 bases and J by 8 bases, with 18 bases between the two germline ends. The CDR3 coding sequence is TGTGCCAGCAGTCGTTCTGGGGGCTTAACGGAAAAACTGTTTTTT. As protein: CASSRSGGLTEKLFF.

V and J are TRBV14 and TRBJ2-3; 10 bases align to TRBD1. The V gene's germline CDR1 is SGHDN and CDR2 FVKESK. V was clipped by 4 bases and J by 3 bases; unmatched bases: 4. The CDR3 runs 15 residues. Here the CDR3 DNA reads TGTGCCAGCAGCCGACAGGGGGCTTTGACAGATACGCAGTATTTT. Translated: CASSRQGALTDTQYF.

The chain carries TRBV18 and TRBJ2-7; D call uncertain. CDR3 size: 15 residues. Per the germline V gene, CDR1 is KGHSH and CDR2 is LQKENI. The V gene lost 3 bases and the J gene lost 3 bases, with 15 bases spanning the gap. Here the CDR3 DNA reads TGTGCCAGCTCACCCGGCGGCGGCAGCTACTACGAGCAGTACTTC. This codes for CASSPGGGSYYEQYF.

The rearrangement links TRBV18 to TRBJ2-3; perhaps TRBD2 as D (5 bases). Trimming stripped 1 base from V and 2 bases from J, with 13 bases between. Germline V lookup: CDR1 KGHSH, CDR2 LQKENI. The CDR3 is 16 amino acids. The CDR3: CASSPRGAGHTDTQYF. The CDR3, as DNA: TGTGCCAGCTCACCACGGGGTGCGGGCCACACAGATACGCAGTATTTT.

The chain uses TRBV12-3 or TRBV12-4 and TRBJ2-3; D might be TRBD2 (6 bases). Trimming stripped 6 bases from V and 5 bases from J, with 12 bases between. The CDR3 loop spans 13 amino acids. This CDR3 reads CASREGRGDTQYF. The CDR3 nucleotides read TGTGCCAGCAGGGAGGGACGGGGAGATACGCAGTATTTT.

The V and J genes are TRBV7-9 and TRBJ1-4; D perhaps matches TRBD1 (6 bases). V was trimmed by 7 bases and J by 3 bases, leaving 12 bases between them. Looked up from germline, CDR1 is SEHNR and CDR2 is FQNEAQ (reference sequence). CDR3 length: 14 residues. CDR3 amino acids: CASTSGTSNEKLFF. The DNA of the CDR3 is TGTGCCAGCACCTCAGGGACATCTAATGAAAAACTGTTTTTT.

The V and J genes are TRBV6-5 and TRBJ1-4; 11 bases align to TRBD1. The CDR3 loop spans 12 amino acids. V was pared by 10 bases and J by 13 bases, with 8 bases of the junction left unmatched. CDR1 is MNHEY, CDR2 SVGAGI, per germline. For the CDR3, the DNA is TGTGCCACCACCGGGACAGGGGGAGGACTGTTTTTT. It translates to CATTGTGGGLFF.

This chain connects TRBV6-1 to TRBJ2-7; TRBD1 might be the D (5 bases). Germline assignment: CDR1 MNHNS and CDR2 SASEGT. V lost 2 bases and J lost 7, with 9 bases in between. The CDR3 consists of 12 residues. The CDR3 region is CASSETGGEQYF. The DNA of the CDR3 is TGTGCCAGCAGTGAAACAGGTGGGGAGCAGTACTTC.

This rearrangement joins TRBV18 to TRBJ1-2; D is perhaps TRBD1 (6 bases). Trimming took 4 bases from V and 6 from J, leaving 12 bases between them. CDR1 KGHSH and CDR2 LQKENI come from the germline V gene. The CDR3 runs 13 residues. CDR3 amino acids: CASSQANRDGYTF. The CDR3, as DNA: TGTGCCAGCTCACAAGCTAACAGGGATGGCTACACCTTC.

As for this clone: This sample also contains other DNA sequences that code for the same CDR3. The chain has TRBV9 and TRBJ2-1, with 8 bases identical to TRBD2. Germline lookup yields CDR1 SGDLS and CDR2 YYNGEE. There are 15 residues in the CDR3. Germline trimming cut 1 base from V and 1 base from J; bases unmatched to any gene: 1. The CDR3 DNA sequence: TGTGCCAGCAGCGTAACTAGCGGTTCCTACAATGAGCAGTTCTTC. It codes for CASSVTSGSYNEQFF.

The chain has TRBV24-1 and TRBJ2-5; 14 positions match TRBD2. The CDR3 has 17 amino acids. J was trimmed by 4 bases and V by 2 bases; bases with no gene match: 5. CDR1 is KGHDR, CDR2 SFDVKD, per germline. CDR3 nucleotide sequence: TGTGCCACCAGTGATTCCGGACTAGCGGGAGGCCTAGAGACCCAGTACTTC. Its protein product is CATSDSGLAGGLETQYF.

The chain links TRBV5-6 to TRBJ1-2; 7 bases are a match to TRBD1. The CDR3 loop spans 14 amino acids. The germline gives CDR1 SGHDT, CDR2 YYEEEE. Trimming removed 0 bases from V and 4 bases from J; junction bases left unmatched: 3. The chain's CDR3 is CASSLGQGVYGYTF. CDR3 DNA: TGTGCCAGCAGCTTGGGCCAGGGGGTCTATGGCTACACCTTC.

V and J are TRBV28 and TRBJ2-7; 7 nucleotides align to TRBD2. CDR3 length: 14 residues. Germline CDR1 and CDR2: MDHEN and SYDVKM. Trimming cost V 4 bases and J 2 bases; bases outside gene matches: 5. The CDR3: CASSSRGGTYEQYF. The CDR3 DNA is TGTGCCAGCAGTTCCCGCGGGGGTACCTACGAGCAGTACTTC.

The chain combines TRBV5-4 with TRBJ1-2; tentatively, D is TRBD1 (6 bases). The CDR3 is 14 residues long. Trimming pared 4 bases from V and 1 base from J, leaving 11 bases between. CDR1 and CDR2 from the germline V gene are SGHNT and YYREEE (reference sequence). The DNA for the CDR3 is TGTGCCAGCAGCCCAGACAGGCTTAACTATGGCTACACCTTC. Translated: CASSPDRLNYGYTF.

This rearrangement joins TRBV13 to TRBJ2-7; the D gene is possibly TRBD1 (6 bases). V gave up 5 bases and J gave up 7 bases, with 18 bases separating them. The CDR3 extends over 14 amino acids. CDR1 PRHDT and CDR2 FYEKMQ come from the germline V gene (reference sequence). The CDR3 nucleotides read TGTGCCAGCAGCGCCCGGGACACCCTTAGAGAGCAGTACTTC. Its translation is CASSARDTLREQYF. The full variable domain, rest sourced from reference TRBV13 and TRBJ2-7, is AAGVIQSPRHLIKEKRETATLKCYPIPRHDTVYWYQQGPGQDPQFLISFYEKMQSDKGSIPDRFSAQQFSDYHSELNMSSLELGDSALYFCASSARDTLREQYFGPGTRLTVT.

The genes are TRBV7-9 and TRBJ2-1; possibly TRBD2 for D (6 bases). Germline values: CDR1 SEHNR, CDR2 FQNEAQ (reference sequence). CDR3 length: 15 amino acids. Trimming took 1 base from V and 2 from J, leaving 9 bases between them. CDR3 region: CASSLVSGPYNEQFF. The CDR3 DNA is TGTGCCAGCAGCTTAGTTAGCGGACCCTACAATGAGCAGTTCTTC.